Shown below are 7 T cell receptor beta chains from a single sample sequenced in a study of T cell changes during pregnancy in multiple sclerosis. Profiling relied on immunoSEQ multiplex PCR, and the TCRdb table lists in-frame clones only, not all of them. This sample carries around 100,000 clones, roughly 90% of them seen once, and the ten largest clones take about 3%. The starting material was peripheral blood, obtained after pregnancy. The receptors stem from a female donor with multiple sclerosis, enrolled in a pregnancy study.

The chain recombines TRBV2 with TRBJ1-1; D remains ambiguous. The CDR3 contains 14 residues. The V gene's germline CDR1 is SNHLY and CDR2 FYNNEI. Trimming shortened V by 7 bases and J by 4 bases, and 16 bases separated the two germline ends. The DNA for the CDR3 is TGTGCCAGCATCCCCCTGAGGTCGGGCACTGAAGCTTTCTTT. It translates to CASIPLRSGTEAFF.

The genes are TRBV5-4 and TRBJ1-1; 7 bases agree with TRBD1. The length of the CDR3 is 14 residues. CDR1 SGHNT and CDR2 YYREEE come from the germline V gene (reference sequence). The J segment lost 2 bases and the V segment lost 4 bases, leaving 5 bases of the junction unmatched. The CDR3 bases are TGTGCCAGCAGCCCTACAGGGGACAACACTGAAGCTTTCTTT. Translated: CASSPTGDNTEAFF.

The chain couples TRBV19 to TRBJ1-2; D is uncertain. The CDR3 has 11 amino acids. V gave up 9 bases and J gave up 8 bases, with 13 bases separating them. Germline V lookup: CDR1 LNHDA, CDR2 SQIVND (reference sequence). CDR3 sequence reads: CASTDRGGYTF. For the CDR3, the DNA is TGTGCCAGCACAGATCGGGGAGGCTACACCTTC.

The rearrangement uses TRBV4-1 and TRBJ1-1; weak D call: TRBD1 (6 bases). Germline lookup yields CDR1 MGHRA and CDR2 YSYEKL. The CDR3 consists of 17 residues. V gave up 2 bases and J gave up 1 base, with 17 bases separating them. This chain's CDR3 is CASSQIRQVLSNTEAFF. As DNA, the CDR3 is TGCGCCAGCAGCCAAATTAGACAGGTCTTATCGAACACTGAAGCTTTCTTT.

The V gene is TRBV27, the J gene TRBJ1-2; 7 bases map to TRBD1. V was pared by 5 bases and J by 3 bases, with 3 bases of the junction left unmatched. This CDR3 has 13 amino acids. Germline V gene data show CDR1 as MNHEY and CDR2 as SMNVEV (reference sequence). The DNA of the CDR3 is TGTGCCAGCAGTGCAGGGGGTGACTATGGCTACACCTTC. Protein product: CASSAGGDYGYTF.

This clone has only one observation. V gene TRBV2 combines with J gene TRBJ2-3; 9 bases map to TRBD1. This CDR3 is built from 17 residues. The trim removed 2 bases at V and 1 base at J, leaving 7 bases unmatched. In germline, CDR1 is SNHLY, CDR2 FYNNEI. CDR3 sequence (DNA): TGTGCCAGCAGTGAAATGCCACAGGGGGCTGGCACAGATACGCAGTATTTT. It translates to CASSEMPQGAGTDTQYF.

This clone was observed once. The rearrangement links TRBV9 to TRBJ2-7, with D possibly being TRBD1 (5 bases). Trimming removed 0 bases from V and 2 bases from J, with 9 bases in between. Germline V gene sequence: CDR1 SGDLS, CDR2 YYNGEE. The CDR3 spans 14 residues. The CDR3 is CASSVVSGTYEQYF. CDR3 nucleotide sequence: TGTGCCAGCAGCGTAGTATCAGGGACCTACGAGCAGTACTTC.